The 14 T cell receptor beta chains presented below share a single source sample, sequenced in a study of vaccination effects on CD4 cells after COVID-19. The antigens these receptors bind are not known. Sequenced by immunoSEQ multiplex PCR; TCRdb stores in-frame clones only, minus some. The sample has 14,000 or so clones, around three quarters seen once. Before sequencing, viral peptide pools were used by the ViraFEST assay to expand antigen-specific CD4+ T cells. CD4+ T cells were isolated after approximately 10 days of culture. The person's infection with SARS-CoV-2, confirmed by PCR, took place between March and December 2020. Participants got two doses of BNT162b2 or mRNA-1273 vaccine. This material consisted of CD4+ T cells from PBMCs cultured with SARS-CoV-2 spike peptides, taken after COVID-19 vaccination. These receptor sequences come from a human donor who had a prior SARS-CoV-2 infection.

In this sample, this clone turned up a few times. The genes are TRBV7-9 and TRBJ1-2; D may be TRBD1 (6 bases). Germline loops: CDR1 SEHNR, CDR2 FQNEAQ (reference sequence). The CDR3 contains 13 residues. With 2 bases removed from V and 7 bases from J, the gap between germline ends came to 11 bases. The DNA for the CDR3 is TGTGCCAGCAGCTTACCAGGGGTGGGTGGCTACACCTTC. Translating gives CASSLPGVGGYTF.

Written as DNA, the CDR3 is TGTGCCAGCAGCGTACTGGCCTCTAAGTGGGCCAATCAGCCCCAGCATTTT. Its protein product is CASSVLASKWANQPQHF. The gene calls are TRBV5-4 and TRBJ1-5; D uncertain. The CDR3 totals 17 residues. Germline assignment: CDR1 SGHNT and CDR2 YYREEE (reference sequence). V was clipped by 4 bases and J by 3 bases, with 20 bases between them.

This clone was seen just once. The rearrangement uses TRBV4-3 and TRBJ2-5; D may match TRBD1 or TRBD2 (5 bases each). The CDR3 spans 17 residues. V shed 1 base and J shed 0 bases, with 15 bases lying between them. Germline V gives CDR1 LGHNA, CDR2 YSLEER. The CDR3: CASSQGGRGEYQETQYF. As DNA, the CDR3 is TGCGCCAGCAGCCAAGGAGGGAGAGGGGAATACCAAGAGACCCAGTACTTC.

This chain uses TRBV2 with TRBJ2-5, with no clear D. Trimming took off 2 bases at V and 5 bases at J, with 15 bases between the two ends. The V gene's germline CDR1 is SNHLY and CDR2 FYNNEI. The CDR3 contains 15 residues. CDR3 DNA: TGTGCCAGCAGTGAAACCGGTGGGCAGTACGAGACCCAGTACTTC. Translating gives CASSETGGQYETQYF.

CDR3 DNA: TGTGCCAGCAGCTCCTCAATTACAGTTACCTATGGCTACACCTTC. Amino acids: CASSSSITVTYGYTF. The genes are TRBV7-9 and TRBJ1-2, with no clear D. The ends were cut back, 4 bases at V and 4 bases at J, with 16 bases in the middle. The CDR3 is made up of 15 amino acids. From germline, CDR1 is SEHNR and CDR2 FQNEAQ (reference sequence). The entire variable domain, with the rest obtained from reference TRBV7-9 and TRBJ1-2, is as follows: DTGVSQNPRHKITKRGQNVTFRCDPISEHNRLYWYRQTLGQGPEFLTYFQNEAQLEKSRLLSDRFSAERPKGSFSTLEIQRTEQGDSAMYLCASSSSITVTYGYTFGSGTRLTVV.

The V gene is TRBV5-1, the J gene TRBJ1-2, with D hard to call. Trimming left V 1 base short and J 2 bases short, with 21 bases between. Germline-derived CDR1 and CDR2 are SGHRS and YFSETQ. This CDR3 contains 18 residues. CDR3 sequence (DNA): TGCGCCAGCAGCTTGAGTGGTCCGGCCCTCCAGATGAACTATGGCTACACCTTC. Encoded protein: CASSLSGPALQMNYGYTF.

The chain carries TRBV2 and TRBJ2-2; a weak D match, TRBD2 (6 bases). V lost 4 bases and J lost 6, with 15 bases in between. The CDR3 has 15 amino acids. In germline, CDR1 is SNHLY, CDR2 FYNNEI. CDR3 DNA: TGTGCCAGCAGTGGGGACTGGAATTTTCCCGGGGAGCTGTTTTTT. It is translated as CASSGDWNFPGELFF.

The chain uses TRBV19 and TRBJ2-1; D possibly corresponds to TRBD1 (5 bases). Trimming left V 4 bases short and J 10 bases short, with 14 bases between. Germline values: CDR1 LNHDA, CDR2 SQIVND (reference sequence). The CDR3 is made up of 13 amino acids. CDR3 sequence reads: CASSTSQGFEQFF. CDR3 sequence (DNA): TGTGCCAGTAGTACGTCTCAGGGTTTCGAGCAGTTCTTC.

This chain's CDR3 is CASSQDPRVWDTDTQYF. DNA for the CDR3: TGCGCCAGCAGCCAAGATCCGCGGGTGTGGGACACAGATACGCAGTATTTT. The V call is TRBV4-3, the J call TRBJ2-3, with a possible D match to TRBD2 (5 bases). CDR3 length: 17 residues. V was cut by 0 bases and J by 2 bases, with 15 bases left in between. Germline CDR1 is LGHNA and CDR2 is YSLEER.

The genes are TRBV5-6 and TRBJ1-2; TRBD1 agrees at 9 bases. Per germline, CDR1 SGHDT and CDR2 YYEEEE. The CDR3 totals 16 residues. J gave up 2 bases and V 4 bases, and 9 bases lay outside the gene matches. The CDR3 DNA sequence: TGTGCCAGCAGCCCCATCCCGGGACAGGGAAACTATGGCTACACCTTC. Protein: CASSPIPGQGNYGYTF.

The chain carries TRBV24-1 and TRBJ2-1; a weak D match, TRBD2 (6 bases). The CDR3 runs 16 residues. Germline lookup yields CDR1 KGHDR and CDR2 SFDVKD. Trimming took 4 bases from V and 8 from J, leaving 20 bases between them. The CDR3 coding sequence is TGTGCCACCAGTGACCCGAACCCGGGAGTTGGCGATGAGCAGTTCTTC. It yields the protein CATSDPNPGVGDEQFF.

The rearrangement links TRBV4-3 to TRBJ2-6, with D unresolved. Trimming shortened V by 4 bases and J by 0 bases, and 10 bases separated the two germline ends. Germline loops: CDR1 LGHNA, CDR2 YSLEER. The CDR3 loop spans 16 amino acids. In nucleotides, the CDR3 is TGCGCCAGCAGCCCGACCAGTTACTCTGGGGCCAACGTCCTGACTTTC. Translated: CASSPTSYSGANVLTF.

The rearrangement links TRBV5-1 to TRBJ2-1, with 12 bases fitting TRBD2. The germline V gene encodes CDR1 SGHRS and CDR2 YFSETQ. The CDR3 spans 17 residues. J gave up 0 bases and V 4 bases, and 5 bases lay outside the gene matches. CDR3: CASSLGLAGYSYNEQFF. DNA for the CDR3: TGCGCCAGCAGCCTCGGACTAGCGGGGTACTCCTACAATGAGCAGTTCTTC.

This chain links TRBV30 with TRBJ2-7, with D possibly being TRBD1 (5 bases). The CDR3 has 13 amino acids. Germline V gene data show CDR1 as GTSNPN and CDR2 as SVGIG (reference sequence). Trimming removed 1 base at V and 4 bases at J, with 11 bases between. The CDR3 DNA reads TGTGCCTGGAGTGGGACACTGATTTACGAGCAGTACTTC. Translating gives CAWSGTLIYEQYF.